The 27 T cell receptor beta chains listed next were all sequenced from one sample in a study of metastatic and nonmetastatic thyroid tumors. MiXCR re-clonotyped the PCR reads for TCRdb. The table records 22,000 or so clones, about 21% of them present only once. Treatment of any kind had been given to no patient before thyroid surgery. The sample consisted of blood. These receptors all come from a male donor with papillary thyroid cancer or a benign thyroid nodule (not recorded which). Some clones in this sample may be carry-over from other donors' samples.

V and J are TRBV5-1 and TRBJ1-1; D not certain. Germline V gives CDR1 SGHRS, CDR2 YFSETQ. The CDR3 consists of 15 residues. V was clipped by 1 base and J by 5 bases, with 15 bases between them. The CDR3 nucleotides are TGCGCCAGCAGCTTGTTCGCGTTGATTGAGACTGAAGCTTTCTTT. It is translated as CASSLFALIETEAFF.

This clone was counted at least ten times. This rearrangement joins TRBV20-1 to TRBJ2-1; D not certain. The CDR3 is made up of 12 amino acids. V shed 6 bases and J shed 6 bases, with 12 bases lying between them. CDR1 is DFQATT, CDR2 SNEGSKA, per germline (reference sequence). The CDR3 spells CSATPFSNEQFF. The CDR3 DNA follows: TGCAGTGCCACTCCATTTTCCAATGAGCAGTTCTTC.

This clone was seen ten or more times. The rearrangement joins TRBV28 to TRBJ2-7; 12 nucleotides match TRBD2. Germline assignment: CDR1 MDHEN and CDR2 SYDVKM. The CDR3 extends over 16 amino acids. Trimming removed 3 bases from V and 6 bases from J; junction bases left unmatched: 9. The CDR3 protein is CASSFTGTSGLGEQYF. The DNA for the CDR3 is TGTGCCAGCAGTTTTACCGGGACTAGCGGGTTGGGCGAGCAGTACTTC.

In its sample, this clone was seen a few times. J is TRBJ2-7 and V is TRBV19; D possibly corresponds to TRBD2 (6 bases). This CDR3 is 14 amino acids long. Trimming shortened V by 5 bases and J by 3 bases, and 14 bases separated the two germline ends. Germline CDR1 reads LNHDA; CDR2 reads SQIVND (reference sequence). CDR3: CASSSLGRIYEQYF. In DNA, the CDR3 is TGTGCCAGTAGTTCCCTAGGGAGGATCTACGAGCAGTACTTC.

Ten or more counts support this clone. V and J are TRBV4-1 and TRBJ2-2; 8 positions match TRBD2. The junction had 5 bases not matched to a gene; V was cut back by 1 base and J by 7 bases. Germline V gene data show CDR1 as MGHRA and CDR2 as YSYEKL. The length of the CDR3 is 15 residues. The CDR3 DNA reads as TGCGCCAGCAGCCAAGTTACAGCGGGAGTCGGGGAGCTGTTTTTT. It yields the protein CASSQVTAGVGELFF.

This clone was observed many times. V is TRBV24-1 and J is TRBJ2-7; 9 positions match TRBD1. Unmatched junction bases numbered 6, after V lost 6 bases and J lost 4 bases. The CDR3 consists of 14 residues. Germline CDR1 reads KGHDR; CDR2 reads SFDVKD. CDR3 region: CATSSGTGIYEQYF. The CDR3 region has the DNA TGTGCCACCAGTTCCGGGACAGGGATATACGAGCAGTACTTC.

This clone was counted at least ten times. The gene calls are TRBV7-9 and TRBJ2-7; the match to TRBD1 covers 11 bases. Germline assignment: CDR1 SEHNR and CDR2 FQNEAQ (reference sequence). This CDR3 has 15 residues. J lost 8 bases, V lost 5 bases, and 11 bases had no gene match. DNA of the CDR3: TGTGCCAGCAGCCCGGGGACAGGGGGAAAGGTGCAGCAGTACTTC. Amino acids: CASSPGTGGKVQQYF.

Remarks on this clone: This likely comes from a read error, as the CDR3 has no conserved phenylalanine or tryptophan at its end. This chain connects TRBV28 to TRBJ2-7; no reliable D call. V lost 4 bases and J lost 0, with 16 bases in between. Germline lookup yields CDR1 MDHEN and CDR2 SYDVKM. CDR3 size: 16 residues. CDR3 sequence: CASSSPDPGSSYEQYS. The CDR3 DNA sequence: TGTGCCAGCAGTTCCCCCGACCCTGGTAGCTCCTACGAGCAGTACTCC.

This rearrangement joins TRBV18 to TRBJ2-7; D possibly corresponds to TRBD1 (6 bases). Germline V gene lookup returns CDR1 KGHSH and CDR2 LQKENI. CDR3 size: 15 residues. Trimming shortened V by 5 bases and J by 0 bases, and 14 bases separated the two germline ends. The DNA for the CDR3 is TGTGCCAGCTCAGTCGAGTGGGGGCACTCCTACGAGCAGTACTTC. Its protein product is CASSVEWGHSYEQYF.

Only a few counts were recorded for this clone. The chain employs TRBV6-1 and TRBJ1-1; D gene ambiguous. Germline V gene lookup returns CDR1 MNHNS and CDR2 SASEGT. This CDR3 is built from 13 residues. Trimming took off 6 bases at V and 2 bases at J, with 10 bases between the two ends. The CDR3 is CASSSRGNTEAFF. The CDR3 nucleotides are TGTGCCAGCAGCTCACGAGGCAACACTGAAGCTTTCTTT.

J is TRBJ2-1 and V is TRBV30, with D hard to call. This CDR3 is built from 11 residues. V was shortened by 8 bases and J by 3 bases, with 8 bases between the two germline ends. Germline values: CDR1 GTSNPN, CDR2 SVGIG (reference sequence). DNA for the CDR3: TGTGCCGGGCATAACTACAATGAGCAGTTCTTC. Translating it yields CAGHNYNEQFF.

This clone has ten or more counts. The chain employs TRBV6-5 and TRBJ2-1, with 7 nucleotides matching TRBD2. CDR1 is MNHEY and CDR2 is SVGAGI in the germline V gene. There are 15 residues in the CDR3. Trimming removed 2 bases from V and 5 bases from J; junction bases left unmatched: 6. In DNA form, the CDR3 reads TGTGCCAGCAGTTACGACGGGAGGTTCAACAATGAGCAGTTCTTC. Its protein is CASSYDGRFNNEQFF.

This clone was observed many times. The chain carries TRBV15 and TRBJ2-7; TRBD1 aligns across 7 bases. This CDR3 is built from 15 residues. Germline values: CDR1 LNHNV, CDR2 YYDKDF (reference sequence). The J segment lost 5 bases and the V segment lost 1 base, leaving 8 bases of the junction unmatched. The CDR3 DNA sequence: TGTGCCACCAGCAGAGGAGATGGGACAGACCACGAGCAGTACTTC. Encoded protein: CATSRGDGTDHEQYF.

Notes on this clone: This could be a read error, since a much larger clone is one nucleotide away. The chain combines TRBV9 with TRBJ1-2; unclear D gene. The CDR3 sequence is 13 residues long. Germline V CDR1 and CDR2: SGDLS, YYNGEE. The CDR3: CASSLSQVVGYNF. CDR3 DNA sequence: TGTGCCAGCAGCCTTAGCCAGGTGGTTGGCTACAACTTC.

There are many counts of this clone. The chain couples TRBV7-8 to TRBJ2-3, with D maybe TRBD2 (5 bases). Germline V CDR1 and CDR2: SGHVS, FQNEAQ. Deletions cut 0 bases from V and 2 bases from J, with 12 bases between. The CDR3 extends over 16 amino acids. The CDR3: CASSLAVASYTDTQYF. The CDR3, as DNA: TGTGCCAGCAGCTTAGCAGTGGCTAGCTACACAGATACGCAGTATTTT.

Many counts were recorded for this clone. V usage is TRBV6-1 and J usage is TRBJ1-5, with D maybe TRBD1 (5 bases). Germline loops: CDR1 MNHNS, CDR2 SASEGT. The CDR3 sequence is 15 residues long. V lost 5 bases, J lost 1 base, and 12 bases lay in between. The CDR3 reads CASSLREGSNQPQHF. Here the CDR3 DNA reads TGTGCCAGCAGTCTGAGGGAGGGGAGCAATCAGCCCCAGCATTTT.

The chain combines TRBV5-1 with TRBJ2-1; D call uncertain. Germline-derived CDR1 and CDR2 are SGHRS and YFSETQ. This CDR3 region has 14 residues. Trimming left V 0 bases short and J 0 bases short, with 4 bases between. CDR3 coding DNA: TGCGCCAGCAGCTTGGCGAGCTCCTACAATGAGCAGTTCTTC. This encodes CASSLASSYNEQFF.

This chain connects TRBV13 to TRBJ2-1, with TRBD2 matching over 9 bases. Trimming cost V 8 bases and J 7 bases; bases outside gene matches: 12. CDR3 length equals 15 residues. CDR1 is PRHDT, CDR2 FYEKMQ, per germline (reference sequence). The CDR3 bases are TGTGCCAGCCGCCTAAAACTAGCGGGCCTTAATGAGCAGTTCTTC. It specifies CASRLKLAGLNEQFF.

This clone came up many times. V usage is TRBV7-2 and J usage is TRBJ2-1; either TRBD1 or TRBD2 may fit D (5 bases each). Deletions cut 5 bases from V and 9 bases from J, with 14 bases between. Germline V lookup: CDR1 SGHTA, CDR2 FQGNSA. There are 13 residues in the CDR3. CDR3 in DNA: TGTGCCAGCAGCCCCCCCTACGGGACTGAGCAGTTCTTC. It codes for CASSPPYGTEQFF.

The genes are TRBV19 and TRBJ2-3; D gene unclear. The CDR3 totals 14 residues. V shed 5 bases and J shed 3 bases, with 12 bases lying between them. Germline-derived CDR1 and CDR2 are LNHDA and SQIVND (reference sequence). This CDR3 is CASSQQVGTDTQYF. CDR3 nucleotide sequence: TGTGCCAGTAGTCAACAAGTCGGAACAGATACGCAGTATTTT. Complete variable domain (other parts from reference TRBV19 and TRBJ2-3): DGGITQSPKYLFRKEGQNVTLSCEQNLNHDAMYWYRQDPGQGLRLIYYSQIVNDFQKGDIAEGYSVSREKKESFPLTVTSAQKNPTAFYLCASSQQVGTDTQYFGPGTRLTVL.

This clone was observed many times. V is TRBV5-8 and J is TRBJ1-2; D not certain. There are 13 residues in the CDR3. Trimming took off 1 base at V and 7 bases at J, with 11 bases between the two ends. Germline V gene data show CDR1 as SGHTS and CDR2 as YDEGEE. The CDR3, as DNA: TGTGCCAGCAGCTTGATTTACTCTGGTGGCTACACCTTC. Its translation: CASSLIYSGGYTF. Full variable domain (outside the CDR3, taken from reference TRBV5-8 and TRBJ1-2): EAGVTQSPTHLIKTRGQQATLRCSPISGHTSVYWYQQALGLGLQFLLWYDEGEERNRGNFPPRFSGRQFPNYSSELNVNALELEDSALYLCASSLIYSGGYTFGSGTRLTVV.

In DNA form, the CDR3 reads TGCGCCAGCAGCGGATTGGTCCCTAACTATGGCTACACCTTC. Translation: CASSGLVPNYGYTF. This sequence joins TRBV4-1 and TRBJ1-2; D not certain. Per germline, CDR1 MGHRA and CDR2 YSYEKL. The CDR3 consists of 14 residues. The V end lost 5 bases, the J end lost 0 bases, and 10 bases lay between the germline ends.

At least ten counts were recorded for this clone. V is TRBV20-1 and J is TRBJ1-2; 9 bases map to TRBD1. Losses at the gene ends were 4 bases for V and 4 bases for J; bases not matched to a gene: 10. CDR1 and CDR2 from the germline V gene are DFQATT and SNEGSKA (reference sequence). The CDR3 has 15 amino acids. The CDR3 region has the DNA TGCAGTGCTAAACAGGGGGCGACGGGAAGCTATGGCTACACCTTC. This codes for CSAKQGATGSYGYTF.

In its sample, this clone was seen a few times. The chain has TRBV2 and TRBJ2-2; no firm D call. The germline V and J ends were trimmed by 6 bases and 3 bases, with 5 bases remaining between them. This CDR3 has 12 residues. The germline gives CDR1 SNHLY, CDR2 FYNNEI. CDR3 in DNA: TGTGCCAGCAGAATACACACCGGGGAGCTGTTTTTT. Its protein is CASRIHTGELFF. Using reference TRBV2 and TRBJ2-2 for the parts outside the CDR3, the full variable domain is EPEVTQTPSHQVTQMGQEVILRCVPISNHLYFYWYRQILGQKVEFLVSFYNNEISEKSEIFDDQFSVERPDGSNFTLKIRSTKLEDSAMYFCASRIHTGELFFGEGSRLTVL.

This clone was recorded a few times. The chain joins TRBV6-1 to TRBJ2-3; 10 positions match TRBD2. Germline V CDR1 and CDR2: MNHNS, SASEGT. CDR3 length: 15 amino acids. V lost 7 bases to trimming and J lost 6 bases; unmatched junction nucleotides: 10. DNA of the CDR3: TGTGCCAGCACCTTCAGCGGGGGGGGTGTCGATACGCAGTATTTT. This encodes CASTFSGGGVDTQYF.

This clone was counted ten times or more. This chain connects TRBV5-1 to TRBJ2-1; 9 bases fit TRBD2. CDR1 is SGHRS and CDR2 is YFSETQ in the germline V gene. This CDR3 has 17 amino acids. With V trimmed by 4 bases and J by 3 bases, 11 bases remained unmatched. In DNA, the CDR3 is TGCGCCAGCAGCCCCTCCCCGACTAGCGGCAACTACAATGAGCAGTTCTTC. It translates to CASSPSPTSGNYNEQFF.

The chain links TRBV20-1 to TRBJ2-3, with 10 bases aligning to TRBD2. This CDR3 is 16 amino acids long. Looked up from germline, CDR1 is DFQATT and CDR2 is SNEGSKA (reference sequence). The V segment lost 7 bases and the J segment 4 bases; nucleotides outside the gene matches: 14. For the CDR3, the DNA is TGCAGTGGGCTGTCAGCGGGAGGGCCAGGTGCAGATACGCAGTATTTT. Its protein product is CSGLSAGGPGADTQYF.